This TCR beta chain comes out of a study of T cell responses to AZD1222 COVID-19 vaccine. Regarding this clone: The antigen is unknown.

CDR1 is LNHNV, CDR2 YYDKDF, per germline (reference sequence). V gave up 9 bases and J gave up 9 bases, with 18 bases separating them. The CDR3 is 14 residues long. TCRdb keeps only in-frame clones here, not all; method: immunoSEQ multiplex PCR. This table has about 140,000 clones, over 85% appearing once. Whole-study results and caveats: An increase in Spike-specific TCR breadth and depth was observed after two AZD1222 doses. Repertoire sampling occurred only after the peak T cell response. Among vaccine-associated CD4 TCRs, coverage spanned spike, with dominance at 160-218 and 743-854. Only six or seven AZD1222 recipients were seropositive at baseline.

This clonotype was sampled from an adult in good health. Sequencing was performed on peripheral blood, taken on day 0 of AZD1222 vaccination. This chain uses TRBV15 with TRBJ1-6, with D unclear. The DNA for the CDR3 is TGTGCCACGTCCGGGTCCTCAGACGCTTCACCCCTCCACTTT. It specifies CATSGSSDASPLHF.